The clone carrying this T cell receptor (beta chain) was recorded a few times. This CDR3 is 14 amino acids long. CDR1 and CDR2 (germline): LGHDT, YNNKEL (reference sequence). Trimming at V came to 0 bases and at J to 8 bases, leaving 2 bases not matched to a gene. Ages ranged from roughly 18 to 100 years, with residence in 24 US areas. Cohort assignment relied on participant-reported clinical history. The sample comes from a study of blood T cell repertoires in COVID-19. Only in-frame clones appear in the TCRdb table, and some are missing; sequencing was by immunoSEQ multiplex PCR. Of approximately 480,000 clones in the sample, around 87% are singletons; the top ten hold 0.7%.

The sequenced sample consisted of PBMCs or T cells enriched from blood (not recorded which). The clonotype originates from a woman younger than 30 who had recovered from COVID-19. This rearrangement joins TRBV3-1 (or the pseudogene TRBV3-2) to TRBJ1-2, with 11 bases identical to TRBD1. The CDR3 sequence is CASSQDRTGGGYTF. DNA of the CDR3: TGTGCCAGCAGCCAAGATCGGACAGGGGGCGGCTACACCTTC.